This TCR beta chain was observed in a study of blood T cell repertoires in COVID-19. Turning to the study itself: Sites in the United States, Italy and Spain provided acute and convalescent COVID-19 samples. PBMCs, B-cell-depleted T cells, or T cells were the source of the cDNA or gDNA that made up the material.

Authors' data handling: Estimates of nucleated cell counts were drawn from the amplification of reference gene primers. Clones were read by immunoSEQ multiplex PCR, and TCRdb kept only the in-frame ones, dropping some. For V, J and clone size, that table is used; D and trimming come from the DNA. The sample lists about 100,000 clones; about 90% were seen once. The sequence derives from a woman in her 30s with acute or convalescent COVID-19. The sequenced sample consisted of peripheral blood.

CDR3 sequence: CASRQSPLHF. In DNA form, the CDR3 reads TGTGCCAGCAGACAATCACCCCTCCACTTT. The chain carries TRBV7-7 and TRBJ1-6; no reliable D call. Deletions cut 6 bases from V and 10 bases from J, with 4 bases between. This CDR3 has 10 residues. Germline assignment: CDR1 SSHAT and CDR2 FNYEAQ (reference sequence). The full variable domain, in which reference TRBV7-7 and TRBJ1-6 provide the parts outside the CDR3, is GAGVSQSPRYKVTKRGQDVTLRCDPISSHATLYWYQQALGQGPEFLTYFNYEAQPDKSGLPSDRFSAERPEGSISTLTIQRTEQRDSAMYRCASRQSPLHFGNGTRLTVT.